This T cell receptor (beta chain) derives from a study of identical twins. The study's findings and limits: Low generation-probability sequences were in excess among twin-shared out-of-frame alpha sequences. Compared with models, monozygotic twins showed more out-of-frame TCR alpha sharing.

Germline CDR1 and CDR2: MNHNS and SASEGT. The CDR3 has 15 amino acids. Trimming stripped 6 bases from V and 7 bases from J, with 19 bases between. In its sample, this clonotype was seen many times. Its specificity is unknown. TCRdb reprocessed the 5' RACE reads with MiXCR, giving one entry per CDR3 protein. The sample holds around 570,000 distinct CDR3 sequences, 7.5% to 10% seen once. These data are also associated with another study on yellow fever vaccine responses in identical twins. That source adds: Convergence reportedly seemed to mark part of the twins' vaccine T cell response, with personalization marking the rest.

The receptor comes from a young woman in good health. The gene calls are TRBV6-1 and TRBJ1-5; D gene ambiguous. Sequenced input: PBMCs. CDR3 sequence: CASSDPPGVGQPQHF. The CDR3 DNA is TGTGCCAGCAGCGACCCCCCCGGAGTTGGCCAGCCCCAGCATTTT.